This TCR beta chain was captured by sequencing in a study of shared clonotypes between healthy human individuals. General study findings and limits: Donor clonotype sharing was expected to depend on sequencing depth.

The protocol was immunoSEQ multiplex PCR, while the TCRdb copy is restricted to in-frame clones and leaves out a portion. This sample yields about 460,000 clones, of which roughly four fifths are seen a single time; around 12% belongs to the top ten. Concerning this clone: Its antigen is not known. The same CDR3 can be traced to other DNA sequences in this sample.

CDR3 size: 15 residues. The germline V and J ends were trimmed by 8 bases and 2 bases, with 16 bases remaining between them. Germline loops: CDR1 SEHNR, CDR2 FQNEAQ (reference sequence). The chain couples TRBV7-9 to TRBJ2-1, with no clear D. The clonotype comes from a woman between 35 and 50 years old in good health. Some clones in this sample may be carry-over from other donors' samples. The specimen was PBMCs. The CDR3 reads CASGLVPEAYNEQFF. Here the CDR3 DNA reads TGTGCCAGCGGTTTAGTTCCAGAGGCCTACAATGAGCAGTTCTTC. Full variable domain (rest looked up from reference TRBV7-9 and TRBJ2-1): DTGVSQNPRHKITKRGQNVTFRCDPISEHNRLYWYRQTLGQGPEFLTYFQNEAQLEKSRLLSDRFSAERPKGSFSTLEIQRTEQGDSAMYLCASGLVPEAYNEQFFGPGTRLTVL.